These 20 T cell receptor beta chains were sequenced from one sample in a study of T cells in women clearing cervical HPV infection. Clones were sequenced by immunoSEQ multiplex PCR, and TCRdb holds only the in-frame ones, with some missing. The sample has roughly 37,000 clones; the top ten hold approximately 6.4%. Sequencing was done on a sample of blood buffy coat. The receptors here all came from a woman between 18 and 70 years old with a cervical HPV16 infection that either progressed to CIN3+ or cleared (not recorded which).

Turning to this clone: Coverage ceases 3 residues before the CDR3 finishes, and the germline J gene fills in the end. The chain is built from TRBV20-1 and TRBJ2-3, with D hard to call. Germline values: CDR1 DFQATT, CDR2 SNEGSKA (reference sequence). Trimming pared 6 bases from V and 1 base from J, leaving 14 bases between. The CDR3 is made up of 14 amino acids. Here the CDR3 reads CSASPVFGTDTQYF. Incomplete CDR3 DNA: TGCAGTGCGTCCCCGGTCTTCGGCACAGATACG.

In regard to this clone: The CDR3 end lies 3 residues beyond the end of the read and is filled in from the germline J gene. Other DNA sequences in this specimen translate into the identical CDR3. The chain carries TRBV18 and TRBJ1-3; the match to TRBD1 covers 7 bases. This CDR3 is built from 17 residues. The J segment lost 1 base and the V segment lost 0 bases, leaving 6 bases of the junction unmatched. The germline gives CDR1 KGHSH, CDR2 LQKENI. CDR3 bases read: TGTGCCAGCTCACCACCGACAGGGCCTTCATCTGGAAACACC. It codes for CASSPPTGPSSGNT. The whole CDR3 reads CASSPPTGPSSGNTIYF. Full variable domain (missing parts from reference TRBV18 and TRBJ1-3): NAGVMQNPRHLVRRRGQEARLRCSPMKGHSHVYWYRQLPEEGLKFMVYLQKENIIDESGMPKERFSAEFPKEGPSILRIQQVVRGDSAAYFCASSPPTGPSSGNTIYFGEGSWLTVV.

CDR3: CASSLVPYSNQPQHF. Partial CDR3 DNA: TGTGCCAGTAGTCTGGTCCCCTATAGCAATCAGCCC. The chain is built from TRBV19 and TRBJ1-5, with D hard to call. The sequence runs out 3 residues before the end of the CDR3; the remainder is reconstructed from the germline J gene. V lost 5 bases and J lost 0, with 11 bases in between. Per germline, CDR1 LNHDA and CDR2 SQIVND (reference sequence). The CDR3 sequence is 15 residues long.

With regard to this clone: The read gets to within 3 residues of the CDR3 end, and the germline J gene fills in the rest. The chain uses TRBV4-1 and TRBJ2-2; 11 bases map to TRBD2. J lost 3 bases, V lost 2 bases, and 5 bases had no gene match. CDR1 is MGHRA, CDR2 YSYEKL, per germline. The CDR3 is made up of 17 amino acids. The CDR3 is CASSQTLAGAYTGELFF. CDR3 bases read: TGCGCCAGCAGCCAAACACTAGCGGGGGCCTACACCGGGGAG.

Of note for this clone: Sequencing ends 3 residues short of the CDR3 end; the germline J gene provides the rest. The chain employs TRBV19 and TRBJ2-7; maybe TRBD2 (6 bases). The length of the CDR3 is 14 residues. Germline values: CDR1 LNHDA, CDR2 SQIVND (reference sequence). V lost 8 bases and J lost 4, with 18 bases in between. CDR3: CASPPGLGNYEQYF. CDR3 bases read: TGTGCCAGTCCCCCGGGACTGGGAAATTACGAG.

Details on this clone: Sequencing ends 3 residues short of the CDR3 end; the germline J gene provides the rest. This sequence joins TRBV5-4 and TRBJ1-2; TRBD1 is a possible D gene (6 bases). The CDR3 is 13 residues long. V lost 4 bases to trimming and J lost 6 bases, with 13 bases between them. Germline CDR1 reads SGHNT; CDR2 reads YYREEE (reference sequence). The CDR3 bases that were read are TGTGCCAGCAGCCGTGACAGGCGAGATGGC. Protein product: CASSRDRRDG. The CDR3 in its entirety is CASSRDRRDGYTF.

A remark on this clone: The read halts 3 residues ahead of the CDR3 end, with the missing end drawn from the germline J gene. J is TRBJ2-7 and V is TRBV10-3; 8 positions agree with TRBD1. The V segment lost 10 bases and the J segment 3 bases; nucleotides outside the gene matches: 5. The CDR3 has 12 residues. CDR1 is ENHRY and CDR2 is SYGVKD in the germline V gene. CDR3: CATKTGDYEQYF. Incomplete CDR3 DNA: TGTGCCACGAAGACAGGGGACTACGAG.

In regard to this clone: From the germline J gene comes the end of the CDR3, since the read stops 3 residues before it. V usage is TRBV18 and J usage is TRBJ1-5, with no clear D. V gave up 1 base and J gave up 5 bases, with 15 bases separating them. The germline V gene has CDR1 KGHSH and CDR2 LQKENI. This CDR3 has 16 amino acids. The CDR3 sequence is CASSPQFSTDYQPQHF. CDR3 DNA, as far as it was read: TGTGCCAGCTCACCACAATTTTCGACGGACTATCAGCCC.

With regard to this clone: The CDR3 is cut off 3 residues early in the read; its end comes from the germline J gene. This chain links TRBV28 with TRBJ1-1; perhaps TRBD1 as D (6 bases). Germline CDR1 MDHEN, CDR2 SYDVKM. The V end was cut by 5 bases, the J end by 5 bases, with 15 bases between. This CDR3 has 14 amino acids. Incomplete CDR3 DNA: TGTGCCAGCAGTACTCAGGGGCGTCGGACTGAA. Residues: CASSTQGRRTE. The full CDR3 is CASSTQGRRTEAFF.

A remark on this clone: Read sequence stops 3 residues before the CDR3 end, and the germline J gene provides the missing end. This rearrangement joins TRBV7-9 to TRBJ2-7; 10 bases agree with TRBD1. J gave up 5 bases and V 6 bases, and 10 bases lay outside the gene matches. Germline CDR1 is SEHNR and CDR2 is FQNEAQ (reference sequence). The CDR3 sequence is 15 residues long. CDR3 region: CASRPTGTGAHEQYF. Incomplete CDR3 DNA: TGTGCCAGCAGACCTACCGGGACAGGGGCCCACGAG.

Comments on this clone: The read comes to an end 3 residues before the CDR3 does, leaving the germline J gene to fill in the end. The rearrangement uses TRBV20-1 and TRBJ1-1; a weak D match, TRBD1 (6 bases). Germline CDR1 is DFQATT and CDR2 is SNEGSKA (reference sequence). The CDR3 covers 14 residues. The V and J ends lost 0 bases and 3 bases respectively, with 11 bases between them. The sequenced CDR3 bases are TGCAGTGCTAGAGACCAGGGGACGGACACTGAA. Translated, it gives CSARDQGTDTE. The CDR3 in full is CSARDQGTDTEAFF.

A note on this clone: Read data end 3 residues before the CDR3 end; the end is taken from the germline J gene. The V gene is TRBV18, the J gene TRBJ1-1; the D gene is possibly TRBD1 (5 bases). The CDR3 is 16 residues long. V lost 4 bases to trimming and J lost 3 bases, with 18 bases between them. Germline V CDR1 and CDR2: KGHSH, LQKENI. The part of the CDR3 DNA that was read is TGTGCCAGCTCACTAACCGAAGGAGGGGTGGACACTGAA. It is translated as CASSLTEGGVDTE. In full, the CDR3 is CASSLTEGGVDTEAFF.

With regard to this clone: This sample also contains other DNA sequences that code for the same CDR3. The CDR3 bases that were read are TGTGCCAGCAGCCCCCAAGGGGGAGGTGGT. Translated: CASSPQGGGG. From start to end, the CDR3 is CASSPQGGGGQYF. The chain joins TRBV7-9 to TRBJ2-4; D may match TRBD1 or TRBD2 (6 bases each). The sequence runs out 3 residues before the end of the CDR3; the remainder is reconstructed from the germline J gene. The CDR3 is made up of 13 amino acids. Germline V gene lookup returns CDR1 SEHNR and CDR2 FQNEAQ (reference sequence).

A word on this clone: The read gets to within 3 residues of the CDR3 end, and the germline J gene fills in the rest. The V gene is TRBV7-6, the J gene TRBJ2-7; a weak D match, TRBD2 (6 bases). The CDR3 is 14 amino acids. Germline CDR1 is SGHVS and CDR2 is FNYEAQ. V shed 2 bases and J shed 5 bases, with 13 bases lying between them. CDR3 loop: CASSLRDSRDEQYF. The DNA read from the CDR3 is TGTGCCAGCAGCTTAAGGGACTCTCGGGACGAG.

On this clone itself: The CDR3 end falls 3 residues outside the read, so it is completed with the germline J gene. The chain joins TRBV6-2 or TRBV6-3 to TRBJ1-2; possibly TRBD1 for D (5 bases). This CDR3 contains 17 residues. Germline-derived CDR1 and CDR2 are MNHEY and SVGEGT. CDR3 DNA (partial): TGTGCCAGCAGTTACGCGCCGGGGGGGACGAGTCGGGACGAC. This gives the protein CASSYAPGGTSRDD. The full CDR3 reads CASSYAPGGTSRDDYTF.

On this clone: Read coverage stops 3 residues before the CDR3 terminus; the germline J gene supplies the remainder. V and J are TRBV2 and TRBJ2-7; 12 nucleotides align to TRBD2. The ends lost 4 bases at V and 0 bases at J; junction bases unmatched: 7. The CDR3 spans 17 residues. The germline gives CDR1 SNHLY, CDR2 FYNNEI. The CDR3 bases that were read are TGTGCCAGCAGTGGACTAGCGGGAGTCGGGAGCTCCTACGAG. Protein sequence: CASSGLAGVGSSYE. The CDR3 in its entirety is CASSGLAGVGSSYEQYF.

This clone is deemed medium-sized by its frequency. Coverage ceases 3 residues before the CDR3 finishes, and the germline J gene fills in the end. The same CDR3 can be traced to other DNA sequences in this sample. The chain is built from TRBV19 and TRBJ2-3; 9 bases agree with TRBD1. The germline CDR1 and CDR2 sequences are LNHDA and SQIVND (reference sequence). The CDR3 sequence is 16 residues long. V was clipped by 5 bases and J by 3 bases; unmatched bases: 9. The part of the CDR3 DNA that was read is TGTGCCAGTAGTCTACCCCCCGGGACAGGGACAGATACG. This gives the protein CASSLPPGTGTDT. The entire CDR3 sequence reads CASSLPPGTGTDTQYF.

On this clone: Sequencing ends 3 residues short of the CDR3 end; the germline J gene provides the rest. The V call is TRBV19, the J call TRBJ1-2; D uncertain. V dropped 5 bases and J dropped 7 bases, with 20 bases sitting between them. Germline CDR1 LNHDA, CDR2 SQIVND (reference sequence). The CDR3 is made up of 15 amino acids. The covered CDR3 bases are TGTGCCAGTAGTCCCGGGGATGGGGTCGAAGGTGGC. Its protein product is CASSPGDGVEGG. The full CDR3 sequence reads CASSPGDGVEGGYTF.

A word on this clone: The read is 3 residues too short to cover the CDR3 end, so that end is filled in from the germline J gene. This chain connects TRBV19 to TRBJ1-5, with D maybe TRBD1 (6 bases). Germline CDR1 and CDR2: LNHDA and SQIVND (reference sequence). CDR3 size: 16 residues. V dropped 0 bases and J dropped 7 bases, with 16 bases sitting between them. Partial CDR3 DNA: TGTGCCAGTAGTATAGATTCCGGGACACAGAACCAGCCC. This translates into CASSIDSGTQNQP. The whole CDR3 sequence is CASSIDSGTQNQPQHF.

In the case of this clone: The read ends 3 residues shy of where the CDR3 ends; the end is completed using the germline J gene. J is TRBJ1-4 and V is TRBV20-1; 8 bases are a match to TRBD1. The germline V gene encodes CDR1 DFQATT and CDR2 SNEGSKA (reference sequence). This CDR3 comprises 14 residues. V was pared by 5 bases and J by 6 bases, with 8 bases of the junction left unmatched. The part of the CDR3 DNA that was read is TGCAGTGCTGGTGGACAGGGCAGGGATGAAAAA. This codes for CSAGGQGRDEK. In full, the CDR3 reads CSAGGQGRDEKLFF.